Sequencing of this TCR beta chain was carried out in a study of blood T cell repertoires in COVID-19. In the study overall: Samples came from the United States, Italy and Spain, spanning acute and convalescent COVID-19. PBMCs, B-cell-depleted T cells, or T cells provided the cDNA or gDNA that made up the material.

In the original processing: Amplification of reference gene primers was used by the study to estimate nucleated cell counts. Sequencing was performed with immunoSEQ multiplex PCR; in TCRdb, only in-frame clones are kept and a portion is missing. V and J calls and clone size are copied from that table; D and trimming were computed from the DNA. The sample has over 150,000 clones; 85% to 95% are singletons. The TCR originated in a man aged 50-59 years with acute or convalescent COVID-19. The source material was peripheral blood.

Written as DNA, the CDR3 is TGTGCCAGCAGCGTAGTCGACAGTTTGAACACTGAAGCTTTCTTT. Translated: CASSVVDSLNTEAFF. The genes are TRBV9 and TRBJ1-1; a possible D gene is TRBD1 (5 bases). CDR3 length: 15 residues. Germline assignment: CDR1 SGDLS and CDR2 YYNGEE. Trimming pared 0 bases from V and 0 bases from J, leaving 9 bases between. Together with reference TRBV9 and TRBJ1-1, the CDR3 gives the full variable domain: DSGVTQTPKHLITATGQRVTLRCSPRSGDLSVYWYQQSLDQGLQFLIQYYNGEERAKGNILERFSAQQFPDLHSELNLSSLELGDSALYFCASSVVDSLNTEAFFGQGTRLTVV.